A selection of T cell receptor beta chains follows, all from one sample in a study of OX40 agonist ivuxolimab in advanced cancers. Generated by immunoSEQ multiplex PCR, the TCRdb table keeps only in-frame clones and is missing some. The sample includes 55,000 to 70,000 clones, just under 85% of them seen just once. Sequenced here: CD4+ or CD8+ T cells sorted from blood, sampled in a trial of the OX40 agonist ivuxolimab. These receptors were obtained from an adult with an advanced solid tumor such as melanoma, head and neck, liver or kidney cancer. CDR3s include the opening cysteine and the closing phenylalanine or tryptophan. The D gene is left open where the match is weak. Size is omitted from some rows. Given values are once, few, many or a class for expanded clones.

J: TRBJ1-1; size: few; V: TRBV28; D: TRBD1; CDR3: CASSLWGTGLNTEAFF; DNA: TGTGCCAGCAGTTTATGGGGGACAGGATTGAACACTGAAGCTTTCTTT
J: TRBJ1-6; size: -; V: TRBV2; D: TRBD1; CDR3: CASVDRGRSSPLHF; DNA: TGTGCCAGCGTGGACAGGGGAAGAAGTTCACCCCTCCACTTT
J: TRBJ1-5; size: once; V: TRBV5-5; D: -; CDR3: CASSLAGTDQPQHF; DNA: TGTGCCAGCAGCTTGGCGGGGACCGATCAGCCCCAGCATTTT
J: TRBJ2-2; size: -; V: TRBV5-1; D: TRBD1; CDR3: CASSHGQVAGELFF; DNA: TGCGCCAGCAGCCATGGACAGGTGGCCGGGGAGCTGTTTTTT
J: TRBJ2-3; size: -; V: TRBV9; D: -; CDR3: CASSVGIARGADTQYF; DNA: TGTGCCAGCAGCGTAGGAATAGCCCGAGGGGCAGATACGCAGTATTTT
J: TRBJ2-1; size: -; V: TRBV11-2; D: -; CDR3: CASSTDGNEQFF; DNA: TGTGCCAGCAGCACCGACGGCAATGAGCAGTTCTTC
J: TRBJ1-2; size: -; V: TRBV28; D: -; CDR3: CASSLLGQGYTF; DNA: TGTGCCAGCAGTTTATTGGGCCAGGGCTACACCTTC
J: TRBJ1-2; size: -; V: TRBV2; D: -; CDR3: CASSESYGYYGYTF; DNA: TGTGCCAGCAGTGAATCCTATGGGTACTATGGCTACACCTTC
J: TRBJ2-7; size: -; V: TRBV2; D: -; CDR3: CASSGLLVYEQYF; DNA: TGTGCCAGCAGTGGGTTACTAGTTTACGAGCAGTACTTC
J: TRBJ1-2; size: few; V: TRBV7-8; D: -; CDR3: CASSDRDNMDWGYTF; DNA: TGTGCCAGCAGCGATAGGGACAATATGGATTGGGGCTACACCTTC
J: TRBJ2-4; size: -; V: TRBV5-5; D: TRBD2; CDR3: CASSFSQGLGKNIQYF; DNA: TGTGCCAGCAGCTTTTCTCAGGGACTAGGCAAAAACATTCAGTACTTC
J: TRBJ2-3; size: -; V: TRBV7-2; D: -; CDR3: CASSLQATSTDTQYF; DNA: TGTGCCAGCAGCCTACAGGCGACTAGCACAGATACGCAGTATTTT
J: TRBJ2-2; size: -; V: TRBV5-1; D: -; CDR3: CASSLGLNTGELFF; DNA: TGCGCCAGCAGCTTGGGCCTGAACACCGGGGAGCTGTTTTTT
J: TRBJ1-6; size: -; V: TRBV11-3; D: -; CDR3: CASSTSENSPLHF; DNA: TGTGCCAGCAGTACGTCAGAGAATTCACCCCTCCACTTT
J: TRBJ1-1; size: -; V: TRBV19; D: -; CDR3: CASSIFKVLGENTEAFF; DNA: TGTGCCAGTAGTATATTCAAGGTTTTGGGGGAGAACACTGAAGCTTTCTTT
J: TRBJ2-4; size: -; V: TRBV19; D: -; CDR3: CATSPGGYIQYF; DNA: TGTGCCACTTCCCCGGGGGGCTACATTCAGTACTTC
J: TRBJ1-5; size: -; V: TRBV19; D: TRBD1; CDR3: CASMSPTGGADYQPQHF; DNA: TGTGCCAGTATGTCCCCAACAGGGGGCGCCGATTATCAGCCCCAGCATTTT
J: TRBJ1-1; size: -; V: TRBV7-2; D: -; CDR3: CASSPQVNTEAFF; DNA: TGTGCCAGCAGCCCGCAGGTGAACACTGAAGCTTTCTTT
J: TRBJ2-1; size: -; V: TRBV15; D: -; CDR3: CATSKAQPLEFF; DNA: TGTGCCACCAGCAAGGCCCAGCCTCTGGAGTTCTTC
J: TRBJ1-3; size: once; V: TRBV5-1; D: TRBD1; CDR3: CASSSTGEAGNTIYF; DNA: TGCGCCAGCAGCTCAACAGGGGAAGCTGGAAACACCATATATTTT
J: TRBJ2-7; size: -; V: TRBV5-1; D: -; CDR3: CASSSLSGGVSYEQYF; DNA: TGCGCCAGCAGCTCATTATCAGGGGGGGTTTCCTACGAGCAGTACTTC
J: TRBJ2-3; size: -; V: TRBV27; D: TRBD1; CDR3: CASNEGAFSPDTQYF; DNA: TGTGCCAGCAATGAGGGGGCGTTCTCCCCAGATACGCAGTATTTT
J: TRBJ2-5; size: -; V: TRBV5-5; D: TRBD1; CDR3: CASSATGTGRAETQYF; DNA: TGTGCCAGCAGCGCGACCGGGACAGGGAGAGCGGAGACCCAGTACTTC
J: TRBJ2-1; size: once; V: TRBV11-3; D: -; CDR3: CASSLGRGTDEQFF; DNA: TGTGCCAGCAGCTTAGGACGGGGTACGGATGAGCAGTTCTTC
J: TRBJ2-7; size: -; V: TRBV14; D: -; CDR3: CASSQDTYGAYLYEQYF; DNA: TGTGCCAGCAGCCAAGATACATACGGGGCTTACCTCTACGAGCAGTACTTC
J: TRBJ2-1; size: -; V: TRBV19; D: TRBD2; CDR3: CASSLLAGNEQFF; DNA: TGTGCCAGTAGTCTTCTAGCGGGAAATGAGCAGTTCTTC
J: TRBJ2-7; size: -; V: TRBV7-2; D: -; CDR3: CASSLGSGNGEQYF; DNA: TGTGCCAGCAGCTTAGGTTCAGGCAACGGCGAGCAGTACTTC
J: TRBJ2-3; size: once; V: TRBV5-1; D: -; CDR3: CASAAAATDTQYF; DNA: TGCGCCAGCGCGGCAGCCGCCACAGATACGCAGTATTTT
J: TRBJ2-5; size: -; V: TRBV7-2; D: -; CDR3: CASRPSGLLETQYF; DNA: TGTGCCAGCAGACCTTCGGGACTCTTGGAGACCCAGTACTTC
J: TRBJ2-2; size: -; V: TRBV4-1; D: TRBD2; CDR3: CASSQDVAGGWTGELFF; DNA: TGCGCCAGCAGCCAAGATGTCGCGGGAGGATGGACCGGGGAGCTGTTTTTT
J: TRBJ1-2; size: -; V: TRBV9; D: -; CDR3: CASSPRPTINGGYTF; DNA: TGTGCCAGCAGCCCGAGACCAACTATCAACGGGGGCTACACCTTC
J: TRBJ1-1; size: -; V: TRBV27; D: -; CDR3: CASSLAWNTEAFF; DNA: TGTGCCAGCAGTTTGGCGTGGAACACTGAAGCTTTCTTT
J: TRBJ1-1; size: -; V: TRBV28; D: -; CDR3: CASSPTPRGEAFF; DNA: TGTGCCAGCAGTCCTACGCCCCGGGGGGAAGCTTTCTTT
J: TRBJ1-2; size: -; V: TRBV28; D: -; CDR3: CASSFSGEDYGYTF; DNA: TGTGCCAGCAGTTTTTCAGGGGAGGACTATGGCTACACCTTC
J: TRBJ1-2; size: -; V: TRBV20-1; D: -; CDR3: CSARGGYGYTF; DNA: TGCAGTGCTAGAGGGGGCTATGGCTACACCTTC
J: TRBJ1-3; size: -; V: TRBV4-3; D: TRBD1; CDR3: CASSRGQGRFVSGNTIYF; DNA: TGCGCCAGCAGCCGGGGACAGGGCCGCTTTGTTTCTGGAAACACCATATATTTT
J: TRBJ2-1; size: -; V: TRBV28; D: -; CDR3: CASSLPYNEQFF; DNA: TGTGCCAGCTCTCTGCCCTACAATGAGCAGTTCTTC
J: TRBJ2-3; size: -; V: TRBV7-9; D: -; CDR3: CASSRSGGTDTQYF; DNA: TGTGCCAGCTCTAGGAGCGGCGGGACAGATACGCAGTATTTT
J: TRBJ2-7; size: -; V: TRBV4-1; D: -; CDR3: CASSRDRSTPRAYEQYF; DNA: TGCGCCAGCAGCCGGGACCGTTCGACTCCGAGGGCCTACGAGCAGTACTTC
J: TRBJ2-1; size: -; V: TRBV7-2; D: TRBD2; CDR3: CASSSGLAGGREQFF; DNA: TGTGCCAGCAGCTCGGGACTAGCGGGAGGGCGAGAGCAGTTCTTC
J: TRBJ2-7; size: -; V: TRBV6-1; D: -; CDR3: CASRARRDPYEQYF; DNA: TGTGCCAGCAGAGCGAGGAGGGATCCCTACGAGCAGTACTTC
J: TRBJ1-3; size: -; V: TRBV7-2; D: TRBD1; CDR3: CASSSRGQVGNTIYF; DNA: TGTGCCAGCAGCTCAAGAGGACAGGTCGGAAACACCATATATTTT
J: TRBJ2-7; size: -; V: TRBV5-5; D: TRBD1; CDR3: CASNPGQGAYEQYF; DNA: TGTGCCAGCAATCCGGGACAGGGGGCATATGAGCAGTACTTC
J: TRBJ1-6; size: -; V: TRBV6-4; D: -; CDR3: CASSENRESNSPLHF; DNA: TGTGCCAGCAGTGAAAACAGGGAAAGTAATTCACCCCTCCACTTT
J: TRBJ2-7; size: -; V: TRBV14; D: -; CDR3: CASSTGMARPYEQYF; DNA: TGTGCCAGCAGCACAGGGATGGCCCGGCCCTACGAGCAGTACTTC
J: TRBJ1-5; size: -; V: TRBV2; D: TRBD1; CDR3: CASSRGQGRFQPQHF; DNA: TGTGCCAGCAGTCGAGGACAGGGGCGGTTTCAGCCCCAGCATTTT
J: TRBJ2-7; size: -; V: TRBV10-3; D: -; CDR3: CAISEGSTYEQYF; DNA: TGTGCCATCAGTGAGGGCAGCACCTACGAGCAGTACTTC
J: TRBJ2-2; size: -; V: TRBV20-1; D: -; CDR3: CSARRRGELFF; DNA: TGCAGTGCTAGAAGGAGGGGGGAGCTGTTTTTT
J: TRBJ2-3; size: few; V: TRBV5-1; D: -; CDR3: CASSEGPTQYF; DNA: TGCGCCAGCAGCGAGGGACCCACGCAGTATTTT